This T cell receptor (beta chain) comes out of a study of blood T cells in healthy people across ages. The CDR3 is 12 amino acids. Germline V gene sequence: CDR1 MNHNY, CDR2 SVGAGI (reference sequence). With 4 bases removed from V and 9 bases from J, the gap between germline ends came to 12 bases. This clonotype appeared a few times. It was with a sample-barcoded 5' primer and a J-beta primer mix that a second PCR of roughly 6 to 11 cycles was run. MiXCR, applied by TCRdb to the 5' RACE reads, yields one record per CDR3 protein. The sample lists hundreds of thousands of distinct CDR3 sequences, 45% to 50% occurring once.

The rearrangement uses TRBV6-6 and TRBJ1-2; unclear D gene. Material: blood. The receptor's source is a woman aged 55-69 years in good health. This CDR3 is CASSSWMASYTF. CDR3 DNA sequence: TGTGCCAGCAGTTCCTGGATGGCGAGCTACACCTTC.